Following are 14 T cell receptor beta chains from one sample sequenced in a study of human T cells and chemical hapten exposure (dated by TCRdb to the early 2020s). In light of the paper, this sample's time point label describes: patch test 3, about 24 weeks after DPC sensitization. The sample's treatment or condition label, in plain terms: therapeutic diphenylcyclopropenone sensitization with weekly scalp DPC. Receptor libraries were prepared by RACE. The data were produced on a NextSeq 500. TCRdb reprocessing: public reads trimmed at Q25 with fastp, clones called with MiXCR, in-frame beta chains kept. Rows merge per CDR3 protein into single entries with the most common DNA and genes. For this sample there are approximately 86,000 distinct CDR3 sequences; about 11% appear just once. Of the sample, around 1.1% is held by the ten largest clones. The source material was whole blood, sampled in connection with sensitization to the hapten diphenylcyclopropenone (DPC). These receptors were collected from a woman in her 30s with alopecia areata. Some clones in this sample may be carry-over from other donors' samples.

The table lists this clonotype with many counts. The chain combines TRBV12-3 or TRBV12-4 with TRBJ2-2, with TRBD2 as a possible D gene (5 bases). There are 14 residues in the CDR3. V dropped 5 bases and J dropped 3 bases, with 10 bases sitting between them. Here the CDR3 reads CASSTRDDTGELFF. DNA of the CDR3: TGTGCCAGCAGTACCCGGGATGACACCGGGGAGCTGTTTTTT.

For this clonotype: A much larger clonotype is one base distant, so this may be a read error. The chain employs TRBV18 and TRBJ1-1; D gene ambiguous. CDR1 is KGHSH and CDR2 is LQKENI in the germline V gene. This CDR3 comprises 14 residues. The CDR3 DNA is TGTGCCAACTCACCACTCACCATGAACACTGAAGCTTTCTTT. This gives the protein CANSPLTMNTEAFF.

As regards this clonotype: A much larger clone differs by one base, so this may be a read error. This chain connects TRBV30 to TRBJ2-3; D not resolved. The V gene lost 0 bases and the J gene lost 8 bases, with 9 bases spanning the gap. This CDR3 region has 12 residues. Germline CDR1 and CDR2: GTSNPN and SVGIG (reference sequence). The DNA of the CDR3 is TGTGCCTGGAGTGTCACAGCTGGTACGCAGTATTTT. Translation gives CAWSVTAGTQYF. Drawing the rest from reference TRBV30 and TRBJ2-3, the complete variable domain is SQTIHQWPATLVQPVGSPLSLECTVEGTSNPNLYWYRQAAGRGLQLLFYSVGIGQISSEVPQNLSASRPQDRQFILSSKKLLLSDSGFYLCAWSVTAGTQYFGPGTRLTVL.

The chain joins TRBV7-2 to TRBJ2-3; D uncertain. This CDR3 has 15 amino acids. The germline V gene has CDR1 SGHTA and CDR2 FQGNSA. The V end lost 4 bases, the J end lost 2 bases, and 13 bases lay between the germline ends. The CDR3 protein is CASSSPGVATDTQYF. The CDR3 DNA reads as TGTGCCAGCAGCTCCCCTGGGGTAGCCACAGATACGCAGTATTTT.

The chain uses TRBV28 and TRBJ2-5; a weak D match, TRBD1 (6 bases). V lost 6 bases to trimming and J lost 1 base, with 6 bases between them. The CDR3 covers 12 residues. Germline V gene data show CDR1 as MDHEN and CDR2 as SYDVKM. Here the CDR3 reads CASRDSQETQYF. CDR3 nucleotide sequence: TGTGCCAGCAGGGACAGCCAAGAGACCCAGTACTTC.

This clonotype was counted at least ten times. The rearrangement joins TRBV11-2 to TRBJ1-1; weak D call: TRBD1 (5 bases). There are 13 residues in the CDR3. V lost 5 bases, J lost 6 bases, and 13 bases lay in between. Germline V gene sequence: CDR1 SGHAT, CDR2 FQNNGV. This CDR3 is CASSPQGNSEAFF. The CDR3 DNA reads as TGTGCCAGCAGCCCCCAGGGTAACTCTGAAGCTTTCTTT.

This clonotype was observed many times. The chain joins TRBV4-3 to TRBJ2-6; D may correspond to TRBD1 or TRBD2 (6 bases each). This CDR3 is built from 19 residues. Trimming removed 0 bases from V and 2 bases from J, with 17 bases in between. The germline V gene encodes CDR1 LGHNA and CDR2 YSLEER. CDR3 region: CASSQDRGPISPGANVLTF. DNA for the CDR3: TGCGCCAGCAGCCAAGATCGGGGGCCCATTAGCCCTGGGGCCAACGTCCTGACTTTC.

The V and J genes are TRBV7-9 and TRBJ2-4; TRBD1 aligns across 7 bases. Germline V gene data show CDR1 as SEHNR and CDR2 as FQNEAQ (reference sequence). CDR3 length: 14 residues. Unmatched junction bases numbered 9, after V lost 5 bases and J lost 8 bases. CDR3 region: CASSQGQRKDIQYF. CDR3 DNA sequence: TGTGCCAGCAGCCAGGGACAGAGGAAGGACATTCAGTACTTC.

There are a few counts of this clonotype. This may be a read error, as it is one base from a much larger clone. This chain connects TRBV2 to TRBJ2-3; D perhaps matches TRBD1 (5 bases). V lost 7 bases to trimming and J lost 2 bases, with 16 bases between them. The germline V gene has CDR1 SNHLY and CDR2 FYNNEI. The CDR3 spans 15 residues. CDR3 DNA sequence: TGTGCCAGCATGGGGCCGGTACAGGACACAGATACGCAGTATTTT. Translation: CASMGPVQDTDTQYF.

This clonotype was seen many times. J is TRBJ2-1 and V is TRBV2, with D unclear. The CDR3 contains 12 residues. Trimming stripped 4 bases from V and 4 bases from J, with 5 bases between. From germline, CDR1 is SNHLY and CDR2 FYNNEI. CDR3 coding DNA: TGTGCCAGCAGTGGCCAGTACAATGAGCAGTTCTTC. Translating gives CASSGQYNEQFF.

This clonotype came up a few times. This chain links TRBV7-6 with TRBJ2-5; the D gene is possibly TRBD2 (5 bases). Germline V CDR1 and CDR2: SGHVS, FNYEAQ. V was shortened by 1 base and J by 7 bases, with 22 bases between the two germline ends. The CDR3 is 17 amino acids. The CDR3 DNA sequence: TGTGCCAGCAGCTTAGGTCCGGAGGACCTCCTTATTAGGACCCAGTACTTC. It codes for CASSLGPEDLLIRTQYF.

This clonotype was picked up many times. The gene calls are TRBV6-1 and TRBJ2-1; D not resolved. Germline CDR1 and CDR2: MNHNS and SASEGT. CDR3 length: 15 amino acids. Trimming pared 8 bases from V and 4 bases from J, leaving 18 bases between. The CDR3 sequence: CASDIDHLRYNEQFF. Written as DNA, the CDR3 is TGTGCCAGCGATATCGACCATCTCCGATACAATGAGCAGTTCTTC.

V usage is TRBV28 and J usage is TRBJ2-1; D might be TRBD1 or TRBD2, each matching 6 bases. V lost 7 bases, J lost 0 bases, and 19 bases lay in between. This CDR3 comprises 17 residues. Germline assignment: CDR1 MDHEN and CDR2 SYDVKM. As DNA, the CDR3 is TGTGCCAGCATATTCGGGGGCAAGAAAAGCTCCTACAATGAGCAGTTCTTC. It is translated as CASIFGGKKSSYNEQFF.

V is TRBV28 and J is TRBJ2-2; no reliable D call. The CDR3 runs to 11 residues. The germline CDR1 and CDR2 sequences are MDHEN and SYDVKM. V was shortened by 3 bases and J by 8 bases, with 4 bases between the two germline ends. The CDR3 sequence is CASSLRGELFF. The CDR3 DNA is TGTGCCAGCAGTTTGAGGGGGGAGCTGTTTTTT.